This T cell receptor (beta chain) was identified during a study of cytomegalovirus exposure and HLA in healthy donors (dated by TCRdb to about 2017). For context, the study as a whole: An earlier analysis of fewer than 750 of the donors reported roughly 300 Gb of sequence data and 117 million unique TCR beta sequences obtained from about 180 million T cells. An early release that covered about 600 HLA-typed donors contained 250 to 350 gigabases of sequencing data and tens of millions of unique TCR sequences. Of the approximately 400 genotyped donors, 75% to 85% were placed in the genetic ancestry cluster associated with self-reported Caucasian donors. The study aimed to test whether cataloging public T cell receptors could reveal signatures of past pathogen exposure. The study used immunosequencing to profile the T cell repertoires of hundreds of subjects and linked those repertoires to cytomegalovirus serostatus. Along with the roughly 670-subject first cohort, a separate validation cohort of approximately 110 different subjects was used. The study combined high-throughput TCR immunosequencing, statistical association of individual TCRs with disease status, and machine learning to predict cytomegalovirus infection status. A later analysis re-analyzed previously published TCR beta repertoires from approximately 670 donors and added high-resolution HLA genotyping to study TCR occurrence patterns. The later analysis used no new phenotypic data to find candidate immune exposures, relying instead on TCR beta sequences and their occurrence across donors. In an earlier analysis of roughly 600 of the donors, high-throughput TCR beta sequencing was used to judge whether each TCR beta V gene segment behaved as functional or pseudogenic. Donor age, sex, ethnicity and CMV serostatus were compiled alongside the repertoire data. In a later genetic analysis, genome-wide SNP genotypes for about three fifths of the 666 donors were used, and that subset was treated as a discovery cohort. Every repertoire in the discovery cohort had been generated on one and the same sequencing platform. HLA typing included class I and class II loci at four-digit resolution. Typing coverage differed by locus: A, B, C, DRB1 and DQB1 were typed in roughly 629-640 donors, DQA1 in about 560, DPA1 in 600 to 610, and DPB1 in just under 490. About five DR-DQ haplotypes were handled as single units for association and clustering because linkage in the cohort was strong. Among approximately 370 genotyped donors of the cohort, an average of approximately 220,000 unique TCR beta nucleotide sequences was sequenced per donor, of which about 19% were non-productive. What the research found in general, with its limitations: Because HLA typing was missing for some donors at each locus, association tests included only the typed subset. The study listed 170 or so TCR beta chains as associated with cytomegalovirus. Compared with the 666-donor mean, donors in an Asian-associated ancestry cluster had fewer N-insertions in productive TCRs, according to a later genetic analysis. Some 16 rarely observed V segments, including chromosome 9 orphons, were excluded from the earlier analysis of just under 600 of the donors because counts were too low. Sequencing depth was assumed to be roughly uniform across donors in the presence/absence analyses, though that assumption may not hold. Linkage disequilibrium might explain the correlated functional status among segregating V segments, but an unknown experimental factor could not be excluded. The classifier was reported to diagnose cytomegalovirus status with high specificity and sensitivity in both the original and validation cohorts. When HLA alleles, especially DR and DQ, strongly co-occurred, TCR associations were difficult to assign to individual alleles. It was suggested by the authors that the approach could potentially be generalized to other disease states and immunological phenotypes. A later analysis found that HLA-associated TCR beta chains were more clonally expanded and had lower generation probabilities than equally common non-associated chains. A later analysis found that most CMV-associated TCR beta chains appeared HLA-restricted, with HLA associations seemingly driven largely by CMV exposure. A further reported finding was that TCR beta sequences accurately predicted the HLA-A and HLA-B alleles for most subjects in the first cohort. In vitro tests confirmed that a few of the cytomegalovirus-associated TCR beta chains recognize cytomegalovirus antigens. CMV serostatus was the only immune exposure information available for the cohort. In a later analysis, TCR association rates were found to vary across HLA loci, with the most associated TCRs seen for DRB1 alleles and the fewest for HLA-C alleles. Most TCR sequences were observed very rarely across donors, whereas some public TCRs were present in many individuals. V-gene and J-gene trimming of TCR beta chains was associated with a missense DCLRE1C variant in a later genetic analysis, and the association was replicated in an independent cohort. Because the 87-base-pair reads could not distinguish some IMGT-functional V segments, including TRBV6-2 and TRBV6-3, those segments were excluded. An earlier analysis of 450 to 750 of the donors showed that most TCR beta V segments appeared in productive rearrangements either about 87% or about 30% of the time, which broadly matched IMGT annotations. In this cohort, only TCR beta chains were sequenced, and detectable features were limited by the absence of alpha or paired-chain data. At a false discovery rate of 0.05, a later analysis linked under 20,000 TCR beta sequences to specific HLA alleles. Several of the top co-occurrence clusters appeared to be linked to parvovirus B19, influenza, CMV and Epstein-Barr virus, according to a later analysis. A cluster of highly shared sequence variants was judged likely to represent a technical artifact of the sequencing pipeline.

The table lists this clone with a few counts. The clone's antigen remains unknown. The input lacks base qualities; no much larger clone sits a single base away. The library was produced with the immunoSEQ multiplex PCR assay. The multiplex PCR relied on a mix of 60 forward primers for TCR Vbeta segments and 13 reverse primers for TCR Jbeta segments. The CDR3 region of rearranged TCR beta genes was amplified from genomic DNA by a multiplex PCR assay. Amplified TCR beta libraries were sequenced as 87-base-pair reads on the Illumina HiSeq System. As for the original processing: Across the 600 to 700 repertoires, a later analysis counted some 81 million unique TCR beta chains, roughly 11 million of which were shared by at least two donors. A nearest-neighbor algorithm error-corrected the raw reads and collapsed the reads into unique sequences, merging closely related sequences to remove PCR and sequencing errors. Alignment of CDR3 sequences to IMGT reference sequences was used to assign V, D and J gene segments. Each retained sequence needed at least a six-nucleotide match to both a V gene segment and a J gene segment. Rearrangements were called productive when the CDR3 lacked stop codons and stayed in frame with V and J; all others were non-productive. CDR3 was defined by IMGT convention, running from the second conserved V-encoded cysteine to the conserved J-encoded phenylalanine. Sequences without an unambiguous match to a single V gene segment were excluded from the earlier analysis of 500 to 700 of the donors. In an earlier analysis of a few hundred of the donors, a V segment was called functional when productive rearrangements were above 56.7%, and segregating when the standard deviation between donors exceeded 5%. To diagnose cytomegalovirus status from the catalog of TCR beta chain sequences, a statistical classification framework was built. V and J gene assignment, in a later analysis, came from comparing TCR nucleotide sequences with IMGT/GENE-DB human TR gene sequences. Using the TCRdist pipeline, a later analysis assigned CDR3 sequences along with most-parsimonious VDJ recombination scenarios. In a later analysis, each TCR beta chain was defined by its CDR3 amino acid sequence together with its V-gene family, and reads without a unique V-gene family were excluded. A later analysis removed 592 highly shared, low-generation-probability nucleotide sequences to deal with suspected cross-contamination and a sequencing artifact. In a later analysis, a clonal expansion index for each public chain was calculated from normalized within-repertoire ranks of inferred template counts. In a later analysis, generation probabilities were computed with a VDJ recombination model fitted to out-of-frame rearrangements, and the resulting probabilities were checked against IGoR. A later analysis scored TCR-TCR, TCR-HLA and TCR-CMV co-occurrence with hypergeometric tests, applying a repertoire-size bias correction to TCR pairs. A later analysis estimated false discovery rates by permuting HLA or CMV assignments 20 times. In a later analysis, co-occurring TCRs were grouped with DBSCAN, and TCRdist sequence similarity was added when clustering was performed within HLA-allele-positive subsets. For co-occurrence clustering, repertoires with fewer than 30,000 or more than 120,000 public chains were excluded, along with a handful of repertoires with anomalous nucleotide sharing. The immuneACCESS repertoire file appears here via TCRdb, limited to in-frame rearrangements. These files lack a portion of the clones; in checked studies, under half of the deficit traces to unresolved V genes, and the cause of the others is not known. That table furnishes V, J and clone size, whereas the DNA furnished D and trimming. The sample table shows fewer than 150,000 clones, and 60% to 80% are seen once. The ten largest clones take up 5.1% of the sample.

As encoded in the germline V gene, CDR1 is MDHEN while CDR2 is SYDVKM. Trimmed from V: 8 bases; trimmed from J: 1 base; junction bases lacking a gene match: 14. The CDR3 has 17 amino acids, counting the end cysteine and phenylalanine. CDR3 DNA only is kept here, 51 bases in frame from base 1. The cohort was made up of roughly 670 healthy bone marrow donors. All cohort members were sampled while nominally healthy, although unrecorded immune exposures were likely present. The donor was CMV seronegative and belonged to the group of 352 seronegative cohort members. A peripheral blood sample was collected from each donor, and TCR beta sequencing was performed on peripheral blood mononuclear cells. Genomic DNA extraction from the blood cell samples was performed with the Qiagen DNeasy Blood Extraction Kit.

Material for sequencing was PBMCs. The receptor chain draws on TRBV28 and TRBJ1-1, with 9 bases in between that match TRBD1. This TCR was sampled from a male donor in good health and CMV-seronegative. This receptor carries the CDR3 CASRVETGGVRNTEAFF. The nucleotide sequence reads TGTGCCAGCCGTGTTGAGACAGGGGGAGTAAGGAACACTGAAGCTTTCTTT.